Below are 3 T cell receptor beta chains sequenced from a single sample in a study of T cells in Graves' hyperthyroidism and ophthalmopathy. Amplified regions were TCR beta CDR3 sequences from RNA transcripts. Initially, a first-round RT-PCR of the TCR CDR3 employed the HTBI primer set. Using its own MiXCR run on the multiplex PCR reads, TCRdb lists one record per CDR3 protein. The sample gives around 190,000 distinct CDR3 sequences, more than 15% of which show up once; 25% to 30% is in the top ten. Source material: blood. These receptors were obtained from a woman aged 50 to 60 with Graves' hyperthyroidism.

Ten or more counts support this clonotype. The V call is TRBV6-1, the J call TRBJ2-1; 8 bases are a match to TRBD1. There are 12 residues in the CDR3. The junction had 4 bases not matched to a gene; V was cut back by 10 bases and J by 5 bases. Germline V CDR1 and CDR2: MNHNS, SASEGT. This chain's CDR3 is CATRTGHNEQFF. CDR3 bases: TGTGCCACCCGGACAGGGCACAATGAGCAGTTCTTC.

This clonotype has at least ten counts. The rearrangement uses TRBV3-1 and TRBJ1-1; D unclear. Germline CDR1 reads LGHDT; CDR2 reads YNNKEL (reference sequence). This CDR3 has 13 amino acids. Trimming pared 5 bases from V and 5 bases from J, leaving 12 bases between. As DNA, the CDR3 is TGTGCCAGCAGCTCAAGGAGGGTGACTGAAGCTTTCTTT. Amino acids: CASSSRRVTEAFF.

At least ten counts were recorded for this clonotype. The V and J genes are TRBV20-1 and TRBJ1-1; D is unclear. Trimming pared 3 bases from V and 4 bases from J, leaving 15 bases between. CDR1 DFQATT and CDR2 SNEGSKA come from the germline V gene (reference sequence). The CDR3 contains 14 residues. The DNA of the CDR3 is TGCAGTGCTAGGTATCCGGGAGCCTCCACTGAAGCTTTCTTT. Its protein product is CSARYPGASTEAFF.